In this sample, the clone carrying this TCR beta chain turned up a few times. What it binds is unknown. The data originate from a study of regulatory T cells in long-lasting Graves disease. Looking at the study overall: The term persistent Graves' disease signified upward of 5 years on antithyroid drugs with positive TSH receptor antibodies.

Study observations and caveats: Favored gene segments in persistent disease were TRBV28, TRBJ1-2 and TRBJ2-5.

Time point meaning: persistent/refractory GD, antithyroid drugs over 5 years with positive TRAb. After RNA was extracted from PBMCs, the TCR library was made from it. Those enrolled as patients came out of an endocrinology department in Xi'an, China. Staff drew roughly 10 milliliters of peripheral blood into EDTA tubes. In building TCR beta libraries, iRepertoire HTBI primers were used together with Arm-PCR of CDR3 regions. MiXCR, applied by TCRdb to the multiplex PCR reads, yields one record per CDR3 protein. The profile shows under 450,000 distinct CDR3 sequences, roughly 24% of them singletons. The CDR3 contains 16 residues. Deletions cut 0 bases from V and 7 bases from J, with 16 bases between. The germline V gene has CDR1 LGHDT and CDR2 YNNKEL (reference sequence).

The input for sequencing was peripheral blood mononuclear cells (PBMCs), taken when the disease was refractory, from a patient treated with antithyroid drugs. This clonotype originated in a woman in her 40s with Graves disease. This rearrangement joins TRBV3-1 to TRBJ1-5, with D hard to call. The CDR3 region has the DNA TGTGCCAGCAGCCAAGAGTTCACGGAGAGGAGGCAGCCCCAGCATTTT. Encoded protein: CASSQEFTERRQPQHF.